Listed here is a single T cell receptor beta chain. Germline CDR1 is GTSNPN and CDR2 is SVGIG (reference sequence). Deletions cut 0 bases from V and 10 bases from J, with 16 bases between. The CDR3 consists of 14 residues. MiXCR, run by TCRdb on the 5' RACE reads, gives a single entry per CDR3 protein. The data hold around 100,000 distinct CDR3 sequences, with around 24% observed a single time. This entry comes from a study of CD8 T cells in ankylosing spondylitis. The material sequenced was synovial fluid, either unsorted or a sorted T cell fraction (not recorded which). The source of this sequence is a male donor with ankylosing spondylitis. The chain is built from TRBV30 and TRBJ2-1, with D hard to call. CDR3 in DNA: TGTGCCTGGAGTGTTACGGAGTTGGTAGGAGAGCAGTTCTTC. Its protein is CAWSVTELVGEQFF.